This entry describes one TCR beta chain. These data come from a study of blood T cell repertoires in COVID-19. In the study overall: Acute-phase and convalescent COVID-19 samples originated in the United States, Italy and Spain. PBMCs, B-cell-depleted T cells, or T cells were the source of the cDNA or gDNA that made up the material.

The V gene lost 1 base and the J gene lost 3 bases, with 14 bases spanning the gap. The CDR3 is 16 amino acids. Germline CDR1 is SGDLS and CDR2 is YYNGEE. Authors' processing steps: Amplification with reference gene primers provided the estimates of nucleated cell counts. The repertoire was sequenced with immunoSEQ multiplex PCR; TCRdb's copy has only in-frame clones and lacks some. V, J and clone size are taken as reported in that table, and D and trimming were inferred from the DNA itself. The sample yields 300,000 to 350,000 clones, around 83% seen once. The TCR sequence derives from a young man with active or convalescent COVID-19. Sequenced: peripheral blood. V is TRBV9 and J is TRBJ2-1; D may be TRBD2 (6 bases). CDR3 nucleotides: TGTGCCAGCAGCGTAATACGGGAGAACCTCTACAATGAGCAGTTCTTC. Its translation: CASSVIRENLYNEQFF.